This TCR beta chain appears in the sequencing data of a study of T cell repertoires in cytomegalovirus infection. Study-level findings and limits: HLA-C-restricted CMV-specific TCR beta clonotypes were dominant in the ex vivo response.

One entry per CDR3 protein, called by TCRdb with MiXCR from the reads. The repertoire holds some 280,000 distinct CDR3 sequences, with 12% to 15% as singletons. This clonotype has ten or more counts. The antigen remains undetermined. This receptor was taken from a human donor in good health (CMV status not recorded). Some clones in this sample may be carry-over from other donors' samples. Sequenced input: PBMCs.

CDR3 coding DNA: TGTGCCAGCAGGCCCGGGACTAGCGTAACCGGGGAGCTGTTTTTT. This gives the protein CASRPGTSVTGELFF. The chain employs TRBV7-9 and TRBJ2-2; the match to TRBD2 covers 10 bases. J was trimmed by 5 bases and V by 6 bases; bases with no gene match: 6. This CDR3 region has 15 residues. Germline values: CDR1 SEHNR, CDR2 FQNEAQ (reference sequence).